These 29 T cell receptor beta chains were all obtained from the same sample, sequenced in a study of blood T cell repertoires in COVID-19. The assay was immunoSEQ multiplex PCR, and TCRdb's table has in-frame clones only and misses some. Of about 61,000 clones listed, over 80% are singletons. Sequencing was carried out using peripheral blood. These TCRs come from a man between 65 and 79 years old with acute or convalescent COVID-19.

J is TRBJ2-7 and V is TRBV29-1, with 9 nucleotides matching TRBD1. The CDR3 sequence is 14 residues long. Germline CDR1 reads SQVTM; CDR2 reads ANQGSEA. Trimming took 4 bases from V and 6 from J; bases not matched to a gene: 10. As DNA, the CDR3 is TGCAGCGTTGTCCTACACACAGGGGGCGTCGAGCAGTACTTC. It translates to CSVVLHTGGVEQYF.

This clone was recorded a few times. This rearrangement joins TRBV6-1 to TRBJ2-7; 10 positions match TRBD1. The CDR3 length is 15 residues. After removal of 2 bases from V and 1 base from J, the junction contained 2 bases not matched to a gene. The germline CDR1 and CDR2 sequences are MNHNS and SASEGT. CDR3 nucleotides: TGTGCCAGCAGTGAATGGGACAGGGGTTCCTACGAGCAGTACTTC. Translating gives CASSEWDRGSYEQYF.

The V gene is TRBV6-6, the J gene TRBJ2-7; TRBD2 agrees at 9 bases. This CDR3 comprises 16 residues. V was clipped by 8 bases and J by 0 bases; unmatched bases: 11. Germline assignment: CDR1 MNHNY and CDR2 SVGAGI (reference sequence). The CDR3 reads CASRLAGEGDSYEQYF. CDR3 coding DNA: TGTGCCAGCCGGTTAGCGGGGGAAGGTGACTCCTACGAGCAGTACTTC.

The chain uses TRBV4-2 and TRBJ2-4; 9 bases line up with TRBD2. The length of the CDR3 is 21 residues. CDR1 and CDR2 from the germline V gene are LGHNA and YNFKEQ. The V segment lost 4 bases and the J segment 2 bases; nucleotides outside the gene matches: 21. CDR3 sequence reads: CASSPLGRGGVLDLPKNIQYF. For the CDR3, the DNA is TGTGCCAGCAGCCCCCTGGGGCGGGGGGGCGTTTTGGACCTCCCCAAAAACATTCAGTACTTC.

The chain combines TRBV18 with TRBJ1-4; weak D call: TRBD1 (5 bases). Germline V gives CDR1 KGHSH, CDR2 LQKENI. The CDR3 is made up of 11 amino acids. Between the trimmed V and J ends, which lost 4 bases and 12 bases, there was a span of 9 bases. As DNA, the CDR3 is TGTGCCAGCTCACAGACGGGGGAACTGTTTTTT. Its translation is CASSQTGELFF. Combining the CDR3 with reference TRBV18 and TRBJ1-4 gives the whole variable domain NAGVMQNPRHLVRRRGQEARLRCSPMKGHSHVYWYRQLPEEGLKFMVYLQKENIIDESGMPKERFSAEFPKEGPSILRIQQVVRGDSAAYFCASSQTGELFFGSGTQLSVL.

This clone occurred once. The genes are TRBV3-1 (or the pseudogene TRBV3-2) and TRBJ2-2, with D possibly TRBD2 on 5 matching bases. The CDR3 covers 17 residues. Between the trimmed V and J ends, which lost 0 bases and 4 bases, there was a span of 15 bases. Germline lookup yields CDR1 LGHDT and CDR2 YNNKEL (reference sequence). This CDR3 reads CASSQDLRDSGTGELFF. CDR3 coding DNA: TGTGCCAGCAGCCAAGACTTGAGGGATTCGGGCACCGGGGAGCTGTTTTTT.

The rearrangement joins TRBV10-3 to TRBJ2-2, with D perhaps TRBD2 (7 bases). The CDR3 is 18 amino acids. Looked up from germline, CDR1 is ENHRY and CDR2 is SYGVKD. The V gene lost 3 bases and the J gene lost 7 bases, with 24 bases spanning the gap. The CDR3 reads CAISDYLGGQRGIGELFF. The CDR3 DNA follows: TGTGCCATCAGTGACTATCTCGGGGGGCAGAGAGGAATCGGGGAGCTGTTTTTT.

The rearrangement links TRBV29-1 to TRBJ2-3; D may be TRBD1 (5 bases). Trimming left V 3 bases short and J 8 bases short, with 15 bases between. Germline CDR1 SQVTM, CDR2 ANQGSEA. The CDR3 loop spans 13 amino acids. The CDR3 DNA reads TGCAGCGTTGAGGGGCAGATCCTGGCTACGCAGTATTTT. This codes for CSVEGQILATQYF.

The table lists this clone with a count of one. CDR3 loop: CASSLTSSGGFYEQYF. CDR3 DNA: TGTGCCAGCAGCTTAACGTCCAGCGGGGGGTTCTACGAGCAGTACTTC. This rearrangement joins TRBV7-3 to TRBJ2-7; 9 positions match TRBD2. Germline V gene data show CDR1 as SGHTA and CDR2 as FQGTGA. Trimming took 0 bases from V and 3 from J; bases not matched to a gene: 6. The CDR3 covers 16 residues.

V gene TRBV28 combines with J gene TRBJ2-7; TRBD1 aligns across 10 bases. The CDR3 length is 15 residues. Trimming took 5 bases from V and 2 from J; bases not matched to a gene: 6. Germline lookup yields CDR1 MDHEN and CDR2 SYDVKM. CDR3 loop: CASSTPGTGAYEQYF. In nucleotides, the CDR3 is TGTGCCAGCAGTACCCCCGGGACAGGGGCCTACGAGCAGTACTTC.

The V gene is TRBV10-3, the J gene TRBJ2-1; a weak D match, TRBD2 (7 bases). V lost 8 bases and J 2 bases, leaving 13 bases between the germline ends. Germline V gene lookup returns CDR1 ENHRY and CDR2 SYGVKD. The CDR3 consists of 14 residues. CDR3 loop: CAIWGGDTYNEQFF. As DNA, the CDR3 is TGTGCCATCTGGGGAGGGGACACCTACAATGAGCAGTTCTTC.

The chain carries TRBV29-1 and TRBJ2-1; the match to TRBD1 covers 11 bases. Germline lookup yields CDR1 SQVTM and CDR2 ANQGSEA. Trimming took 6 bases from V and 7 from J; bases not matched to a gene: 2. This CDR3 has 12 residues. The CDR3, as DNA: TGCAGCGTGGACAGGGGGCTGAATGAGCAGTTCTTC. Amino acids: CSVDRGLNEQFF.

The V call is TRBV7-9, the J call TRBJ1-6; maybe TRBD1 (6 bases). CDR3 length: 13 amino acids. Per the germline V gene, CDR1 is SEHNR and CDR2 is FQNEAQ (reference sequence). The V and J ends lost 8 bases and 8 bases respectively, with 13 bases between them. This CDR3 reads CASQGSGDSPLHF. The CDR3 nucleotides read TGTGCCAGCCAGGGGAGTGGGGATTCACCCCTCCACTTT.

Only a few counts were recorded for this clone. V gene TRBV10-1 combines with J gene TRBJ2-2; tentative D call: TRBD2 (7 bases). Germline V gives CDR1 WNHNN, CDR2 SYGVQD (reference sequence). The length of the CDR3 is 16 residues. Trimming left V 4 bases short and J 1 base short, with 13 bases between. The CDR3 nucleotides read TGCGCCAGCAGTGCGGGGGGCAGGCTGAACACCGGGGAGCTGTTTTTT. Translation gives CASSAGGRLNTGELFF.

The chain has TRBV20-1 and TRBJ2-7; D may be TRBD1 (5 bases). Germline loops: CDR1 DFQATT, CDR2 SNEGSKA (reference sequence). The ends were cut back, 5 bases at V and 5 bases at J, with 10 bases in the middle. The CDR3 is made up of 11 amino acids. The CDR3 region has the DNA TGCAGTGCTCACGAAGGGGACGAGCAGTACTTC. Translating it yields CSAHEGDEQYF.

The CDR3 DNA is TGTGCCAGCACCCCCGGGACAGCCTTTAACTATGGCTACACCTTC. It is translated as CASTPGTAFNYGYTF. This chain links TRBV5-4 with TRBJ1-2; 7 bases fit TRBD1. This CDR3 has 15 amino acids. Germline V gene sequence: CDR1 SGHNT, CDR2 YYREEE (reference sequence). The J segment lost 1 base and the V segment lost 6 bases, leaving 9 bases of the junction unmatched.

This clone was found a few times. This chain joins TRBV18 and TRBJ2-7; 7 bases fit TRBD2. Germline-derived CDR1 and CDR2 are KGHSH and LQKENI. This CDR3 contains 14 residues. J was trimmed by 2 bases and V by 0 bases; bases with no gene match: 1. CDR3 sequence reads: CASSPPSGAYEQYF. The CDR3 DNA reads TGTGCCAGCTCACCACCAAGCGGGGCCTACGAGCAGTACTTC.

This clone appeared once. The rearrangement links TRBV5-4 to TRBJ1-4, with D unresolved. This CDR3 contains 15 residues. Germline V CDR1 and CDR2: SGHNT, YYREEE (reference sequence). With 5 bases removed from V and 1 base from J, the gap between germline ends came to 12 bases. The CDR3 reads CASSSTKETNEKLFF. The CDR3 region has the DNA TGTGCCAGCAGTTCTACGAAAGAAACTAATGAAAAACTGTTTTTT.

This clone has only a few counts. This sequence joins TRBV11-2 and TRBJ2-1, with 13 nucleotides matching TRBD2. V was pared by 5 bases and J by 9 bases, with 4 bases of the junction left unmatched. There are 14 residues in the CDR3. Germline assignment: CDR1 SGHAT and CDR2 FQNNGV. The CDR3 DNA is TGTGCCAGCAGCCCGGGACTAGCGGGATCTGAGCAGTTCTTC. This encodes CASSPGLAGSEQFF.

The gene calls are TRBV5-4 and TRBJ2-1; 7 bases fit TRBD1. The germline V gene encodes CDR1 SGHNT and CDR2 YYREEE (reference sequence). The CDR3 runs 13 residues. J lost 7 bases, V lost 3 bases, and 4 bases had no gene match. The CDR3 is CASSSQGVNEQFF. The CDR3 DNA sequence: TGTGCCAGCAGCTCCCAGGGGGTGAATGAGCAGTTCTTC.

This chain connects TRBV6-5 to TRBJ2-5; 11 bases align to TRBD1. Germline V CDR1 and CDR2: MNHEY, SVGAGI. V lost 8 bases and J lost 2; bases outside the gene matches: 4. The CDR3 runs 14 residues. The CDR3, as DNA: TGTGCCAGCTCCTGGGACAGGGGGCAAGAGACCCAGTACTTC. Protein product: CASSWDRGQETQYF.

The DNA for the CDR3 is TGTGCCAGCAGCCGGCGACAATACCAAGAGACCCAGTACTTC. Encoded protein: CASSRRQYQETQYF. The chain recombines TRBV6-5 with TRBJ2-5; D remains ambiguous. The V end lost 6 bases, the J end lost 0 bases, and 11 bases lay between the germline ends. The CDR3 loop spans 14 amino acids. The germline V gene has CDR1 MNHEY and CDR2 SVGAGI.

The chain has TRBV20-1 and TRBJ2-3; D not resolved. Trimming removed 3 bases at V and 8 bases at J, with 9 bases between. Per the germline V gene, CDR1 is DFQATT and CDR2 is SNEGSKA (reference sequence). The CDR3 runs 11 residues. The CDR3 reads CSASDFRTQYF. For the CDR3, the DNA is TGCAGTGCTAGCGACTTTCGTACGCAGTATTTT.

This clone has more than one count but fewer than ten. The rearrangement uses TRBV4-2 and TRBJ1-2, with D maybe TRBD1 (5 bases). Germline lookup yields CDR1 LGHNA and CDR2 YNFKEQ. The V end was cut by 2 bases, the J end by 4 bases, with 14 bases between. CDR3 length equals 15 residues. For the CDR3, the DNA is TGTGCCAGCAGCCAACAGGTGGGGCTCGCCTATGGCTACACCTTC. Encoded protein: CASSQQVGLAYGYTF.

The V and J genes are TRBV6-5 and TRBJ2-5; D possibly corresponds to TRBD1 (5 bases). The ends were cut back, 0 bases at V and 5 bases at J, with 10 bases in the middle. Germline CDR1 MNHEY, CDR2 SVGAGI. The CDR3 runs 14 residues. Here the CDR3 reads CASSYSGARETQYF. The CDR3 nucleotides are TGTGCCAGCAGTTACTCTGGGGCCCGGGAGACCCAGTACTTC.

This chain connects TRBV10-2 to TRBJ1-5; weak D call: TRBD1 (5 bases). Germline V gene sequence: CDR1 WSHSY, CDR2 SAAADI. This CDR3 is 13 amino acids long. V lost 10 bases to trimming and J lost 6 bases, with 16 bases between them. The CDR3 protein is CATRRGPGQPQHF. The CDR3 DNA is TGCGCCACCCGGAGGGGACCCGGTCAGCCCCAGCATTTT.

This clone appeared a few times. V usage is TRBV12-3 or TRBV12-4 and J usage is TRBJ1-1, with D perhaps matching TRBD1 (5 bases). Trimming left V 3 bases short and J 7 bases short, with 9 bases between. This CDR3 spans 12 amino acids. The CDR3 loop reads CASSLGLGEAFF. The CDR3 bases are TGTGCCAGCAGTTTGGGGCTTGGTGAAGCTTTCTTT.

This chain uses TRBV19 with TRBJ1-4, with D tentatively TRBD1 (6 bases). Between the trimmed V and J ends, which lost 7 bases and 8 bases, there was a span of 20 bases. CDR1 is LNHDA and CDR2 is SQIVND in the germline V gene (reference sequence). The CDR3 has 15 residues. The CDR3 bases are TGTGCCAGTATCCCATCGGACAGAACTTTCGAAAAACTGTTTTTT. Translation: CASIPSDRTFEKLFF.

V gene TRBV10-2 combines with J gene TRBJ2-2; 8 nucleotides agree with TRBD2. V shed 6 bases and J 6 bases; nucleotides not matched to a gene: 6. The CDR3 spans 14 residues. CDR1 is WSHSY and CDR2 is SAAADI in the germline V gene. In DNA, the CDR3 is TGCGCCAGCAGAGTTGGCGGGGGGTCCGGGGAGCTGTTTTTT. Its translation: CASRVGGGSGELFF.